The present T cell receptor beta chain was sequenced within a study of T cell changes during pregnancy in multiple sclerosis. Using immunoSEQ multiplex PCR, the repertoire was profiled, and TCRdb retains in-frame clones only, with some absent. The sample holds some 49,000 clones, approximately 95% seen once. This clone was seen just once. V shed 2 bases and J shed 8 bases, with 15 bases lying between them. The CDR3 sequence is 15 residues long. Per the germline V gene, CDR1 is MNHNS and CDR2 is SASEGT. This chain connects TRBV6-1 to TRBJ1-4; D may be TRBD1 (5 bases). The sequencing here drew on CD8+ T cells from peripheral blood mononuclear cells, taken in the first trimester of pregnancy. This receptor was identified in a female donor with multiple sclerosis, enrolled in a pregnancy study. CDR3 amino acids: CASSEIRGAGEKLFF. In DNA, the CDR3 is TGTGCCAGCAGTGAAATAAGGGGCGCGGGGGAAAAACTGTTTTTT.